The 23 T cell receptor beta chains in this list originate from one sample, sequenced in a study of T-cell reconstitution after alpha-beta-depleted transplantation in children. Unique molecular identifiers featured in how the TCRbeta library was prepared. A single record per CDR3 protein comes from TCRdb applying MiXCR to the PCR reads. The repertoire holds 190,000 or so distinct CDR3 sequences, with about 6.4% as singletons. The material was PBMCs from the stem cell graft donor, obtained from the stem cell graft. The receptors stem from a human donor who donated a stem cell graft to a child with Wiskott-Aldrich syndrome.

This clonotype was counted at least ten times. The genes are TRBV5-1 and TRBJ2-7, with 9 positions matching TRBD2. The V segment lost 4 bases and the J segment 3 bases; nucleotides outside the gene matches: 8. This CDR3 comprises 15 residues. Germline CDR1 SGHRS, CDR2 YFSETQ. This CDR3 reads CASSVSGTSFYEQYF. The CDR3 DNA follows: TGCGCCAGCAGCGTCTCCGGGACTAGCTTCTACGAGCAGTACTTC. Drawing the rest from reference TRBV5-1 and TRBJ2-7, the complete variable domain is KAGVTQTPRYLIKTRGQQVTLSCSPISGHRSVSWYQQTPGQGLQFLFEYFSETQRNKGNFPGRFSGRQFSNSRSEMNVSTLELGDSALYLCASSVSGTSFYEQYFGPGTRLTVT.

A few counts support this clonotype. This chain links TRBV12-3 or TRBV12-4 with TRBJ1-3, with D uncertain. V shed 3 bases and J shed 0 bases, with 18 bases lying between them. The CDR3 sequence is 18 residues long. CDR3 in amino acids: CASSFPGGGRSSGNTIYF. In nucleotides, the CDR3 is TGTGCCAGCAGTTTTCCCGGAGGCGGACGGAGCTCTGGAAACACCATATATTTT.

This clonotype was recorded at least ten times. The V and J genes are TRBV12-3 or TRBV12-4 and TRBJ1-3; D unclear. V lost 7 bases, J lost 2 bases, and 9 bases lay in between. The CDR3 spans 13 residues. CDR3 region: CASTPRTGNTIYF. The CDR3 DNA reads as TGTGCCAGCACCCCTCGGACTGGAAACACCATATATTTT.

This clonotype was observed many times. The rearrangement joins TRBV6-5 to TRBJ1-1; the D gene is possibly TRBD1 (5 bases). CDR1 is MNHEY, CDR2 SVGAGI, per germline. This CDR3 has 14 amino acids. Trimming took 7 bases from V and 7 from J, leaving 19 bases between them. The CDR3, as DNA: TGTGCCAGCAAGAGTACAGGAGGTACGTTTGAAGCTTTCTTT. Protein product: CASKSTGGTFEAFF.

The rearrangement uses TRBV7-9 and TRBJ1-2; D not certain. This CDR3 is built from 18 residues. The ends were cut back, 3 bases at V and 2 bases at J, with 22 bases in the middle. Germline V gene sequence: CDR1 SEHNR, CDR2 FQNEAQ (reference sequence). This CDR3 reads CASSFPDPNLGSNYGYTF. CDR3 nucleotide sequence: TGTGCCAGCAGCTTTCCTGACCCCAATTTGGGTTCCAACTATGGCTACACCTTC.

The rearrangement links TRBV20-1 to TRBJ2-6, with 7 positions matching TRBD1. Germline assignment: CDR1 DFQATT and CDR2 SNEGSKA (reference sequence). V was clipped by 3 bases and J by 1 base; unmatched bases: 15. CDR3 length equals 19 residues. Here the CDR3 DNA reads TGCAGTGCTAGTGGGACCACCGGGACAGAATCTTCTGGGGCCAACGTCCTGACTTTC. Translation: CSASGTTGTESSGANVLTF.

This clonotype was seen repeatedly, ten times or more. The V call is TRBV7-2, the J call TRBJ2-3; a possible D gene is TRBD2 (5 bases). This CDR3 has 15 residues. Germline V gives CDR1 SGHTA, CDR2 FQGNSA. V shed 1 base and J shed 2 bases, with 10 bases lying between them. CDR3 in amino acids: CASSLVASHTDTQYF. The CDR3 DNA reads TGTGCCAGCAGCTTAGTGGCTAGCCACACAGATACGCAGTATTTT.

The V call is TRBV27, the J call TRBJ2-3, with unresolved D. The CDR3 covers 15 residues. V was cut by 0 bases and J by 8 bases, with 15 bases left in between. CDR1 is MNHEY, CDR2 SMNVEV, per germline (reference sequence). The CDR3, as DNA: TGTGCCAGCAGTTTATCTAGGCTCCCGAAGAGTACGCAGTATTTT. Translated: CASSLSRLPKSTQYF.

The chain couples TRBV30 to TRBJ1-4; TRBD1 is a possible D gene (5 bases). Germline CDR1 is GTSNPN and CDR2 is SVGIG (reference sequence). Trimming took 3 bases from V and 7 from J, leaving 15 bases between them. The CDR3 loop spans 14 amino acids. CDR3 sequence (DNA): TGTGCCTGGAGGGTGGCAGGGTCCGGTGAAAAACTGTTTTTT. Translation: CAWRVAGSGEKLFF.

This clonotype was counted ten times or more. This chain uses TRBV7-9 with TRBJ1-5; 7 bases fit TRBD1. J lost 5 bases, V lost 5 bases, and 6 bases had no gene match. The germline gives CDR1 SEHNR, CDR2 FQNEAQ (reference sequence). The CDR3 is 14 residues long. As DNA, the CDR3 is TGTGCCAGCAGCCCGGGACAGTCCTATCAGCCCCAGCATTTT. Amino acids: CASSPGQSYQPQHF.

The chain links TRBV5-4 to TRBJ2-3; TRBD2 matches 14 bases. V lost 1 base and J lost 2; bases outside the gene matches: 9. Germline V CDR1 and CDR2: SGHNT, YYREEE (reference sequence). The CDR3 has 19 residues. The CDR3 loop reads CASSLTGTSGGYHTDTQYF. CDR3 nucleotides: TGTGCCAGCAGCTTGACCGGGACTAGCGGGGGTTATCACACAGATACGCAGTATTTT.

This sequence joins TRBV28 and TRBJ2-1; 8 bases line up with TRBD2. CDR1 MDHEN and CDR2 SYDVKM come from the germline V gene. Trimming at V came to 1 base and at J to 7 bases, leaving 6 bases not matched to a gene. The CDR3 spans 15 residues. Written as DNA, the CDR3 is TGTGCCAGCAGTTTATATCGGGGGGGGTTGAATGAGCAGTTCTTC. It encodes CASSLYRGGLNEQFF.

Ten or more counts support this clonotype. The chain combines TRBV27 with TRBJ1-5; the match to TRBD1 covers 7 bases. CDR1 is MNHEY, CDR2 SMNVEV, per germline (reference sequence). V trimming: 2 bases; J trimming: 4 bases; junction bases outside the gene matches: 2. The CDR3 has 14 residues. The CDR3 here is CASSLRDRNQPQHF. CDR3 coding DNA: TGTGCCAGCAGTTTAAGGGACAGAAATCAGCCCCAGCATTTT.

This clonotype was found many times. The chain joins TRBV6-1 to TRBJ2-7, with D perhaps TRBD2 (5 bases). V lost 6 bases and J 4 bases, leaving 16 bases between the germline ends. Germline CDR1 MNHNS, CDR2 SASEGT. CDR3 size: 14 residues. Written as DNA, the CDR3 is TGTGCCAGCAGCCCCTCCGGGATTGTTTACGAGCAGTACTTC. Protein sequence: CASSPSGIVYEQYF.

This clonotype was seen at least ten times. The genes are TRBV6-1 and TRBJ2-1, with 8 nucleotides matching TRBD2. The V segment lost 5 bases and the J segment 1 base; nucleotides outside the gene matches: 10. Germline V gene lookup returns CDR1 MNHNS and CDR2 SASEGT. The CDR3 consists of 17 residues. CDR3 residues: CASSTRGGPDSYNEQFF. The CDR3 DNA follows: TGTGCCAGCAGTACCCGGGGGGGCCCAGATTCCTACAATGAGCAGTTCTTC.

This clonotype was detected ten times or more. The chain employs TRBV7-7 and TRBJ2-7, with 8 bases aligning to TRBD1. The length of the CDR3 is 15 residues. Germline trimming cut 1 base from V and 3 bases from J; bases unmatched to any gene: 5. CDR1 is SSHAT, CDR2 FNYEAQ, per germline (reference sequence). DNA of the CDR3: TGTGCCAGCAGCTTAGGACAGGGGATCGACTACGAGCAGTACTTC. It is translated as CASSLGQGIDYEQYF.

V and J are TRBV5-1 and TRBJ1-1; D remains unclear. The ends were cut back, 1 base at V and 0 bases at J, with 10 bases in the middle. The V gene's germline CDR1 is SGHRS and CDR2 YFSETQ. The CDR3 covers 15 residues. CDR3 nucleotides: TGCGCCAGCAGCTTGAGGCCAGAGATGAACACTGAAGCTTTCTTT. Amino acid sequence: CASSLRPEMNTEAFF. Complete variable domain (other parts from reference TRBV5-1 and TRBJ1-1): KAGVTQTPRYLIKTRGQQVTLSCSPISGHRSVSWYQQTPGQGLQFLFEYFSETQRNKGNFPGRFSGRQFSNSRSEMNVSTLELGDSALYLCASSLRPEMNTEAFFGQGTRLTVV.

This clonotype occurred many times. The J gene is TRBJ2-3, the V gene TRBV20-1, with 10 nucleotides matching TRBD2. Germline CDR1 is DFQATT and CDR2 is SNEGSKA (reference sequence). J gave up 0 bases and V 7 bases, and 4 bases lay outside the gene matches. CDR3 length: 14 residues. CDR3 nucleotide sequence: TGCAGTGTTAGGACTAGCGGTAGCACAGATACGCAGTATTTT. It yields the protein CSVRTSGSTDTQYF.

This clonotype showed up many times. The chain has TRBV29-1 and TRBJ2-5; D possibly matches TRBD1 or TRBD2 (5 bases each). The V end lost 8 bases, the J end lost 5 bases, and 15 bases lay between the germline ends. In germline, CDR1 is SQVTM, CDR2 ANQGSEA. The CDR3 consists of 12 residues. In nucleotides, the CDR3 is TGCAGCTTTTTTCGGGGCTGGGAGACCCAGTACTTC. Protein: CSFFRGWETQYF.

This clonotype was seen at least ten times. The chain employs TRBV6-1 and TRBJ2-7; maybe TRBD1 (8 bases). The CDR3 totals 14 residues. Trimming removed 5 bases from V and 6 bases from J, with 17 bases in between. CDR1 and CDR2 (germline): MNHNS, SASEGT. CDR3 bases: TGTGCCAGCAGTAGAAACAGGGGGGAGGGCGAGCAGTACTTC. Its protein is CASSRNRGEGEQYF.

This clonotype occurred many times. The chain couples TRBV6-1 to TRBJ2-1; 8 bases are shared with TRBD2. The CDR3 length is 16 residues. The trim removed 5 bases at V and 8 bases at J, leaving 14 bases unmatched. Looked up from germline, CDR1 is MNHNS and CDR2 is SASEGT. CDR3 protein: CASSPGGTRGEHEQFF. The DNA of the CDR3 is TGTGCCAGCAGTCCCGGCGGGACTAGGGGGGAACATGAGCAGTTCTTC.

This clonotype was recorded many times. The chain is built from TRBV5-6 and TRBJ1-2; D not certain. Per the germline V gene, CDR1 is SGHDT and CDR2 is YYEEEE. The V and J ends lost 1 base and 0 bases respectively, with 7 bases between them. This CDR3 is 14 amino acids long. As DNA, the CDR3 is TGTGCCAGCAGCTTGAGGTTAGCTAACTATGGCTACACCTTC. Amino acids: CASSLRLANYGYTF.

The chain couples TRBV5-1 to TRBJ2-7; 9 nucleotides line up with TRBD1. The CDR3 runs 15 residues. With 0 bases clipped from V and 2 bases from J, the junction kept 3 bases outside the gene matches. Germline V lookup: CDR1 SGHRS, CDR2 YFSETQ. CDR3 sequence reads: CASSLDRGPTYEQYF. For the CDR3, the DNA is TGCGCCAGCAGCTTGGACAGGGGGCCTACCTACGAGCAGTACTTC. Looking up the rest from reference TRBV5-1 and TRBJ2-7 gives the full variable domain: KAGVTQTPRYLIKTRGQQVTLSCSPISGHRSVSWYQQTPGQGLQFLFEYFSETQRNKGNFPGRFSGRQFSNSRSEMNVSTLELGDSALYLCASSLDRGPTYEQYFGPGTRLTVT.